A selection of T cell receptor beta chains follows, all from one sample in a study of T cell responses to AZD1222 COVID-19 vaccine. The method was immunoSEQ multiplex PCR; TCRdb's version includes in-frame clones alone and lacks a portion of them. The sample has approximately 75,000 clones; about nine tenths are singletons. Specimen: peripheral blood, collected 28 days after the second AZD1222 dose. Receptor source: an adult who received the AZD1222 COVID-19 vaccine. The CDR3 runs from the conserved cysteine through the conserved F or W. The D gene is left open where the match is weak. Expanded clones are given a class, and other clones once, few, many or no size at all.

length: 14; J: TRBJ2-2; V: TRBV6-2/TRBV6-3; size: -; D: -; DNA: TGTGCCAGCAGTTACTCGAGAGTCACCGGGGAGCTGTTTTTT; CDR3: CASSYSRVTGELFF
length: 13; J: TRBJ1-6; V: TRBV5-1; size: -; D: -; DNA: TGCGCCAGCAGCTTAGGGGGGGATTCACCCCTCCACTTT; CDR3: CASSLGGDSPLHF
length: 15; J: TRBJ1-5; V: TRBV5-5; size: -; D: -; DNA: TGTGCCAGCAGCTTAACCCTTACGAGAGATCAGCCCCAGCATTTT; CDR3: CASSLTLTRDQPQHF
length: 13; J: TRBJ1-3; V: TRBV6-5; size: -; D: -; DNA: TGTGCCAGCAGAACCGGGACAATGAACACCATATATTTT; CDR3: CASRTGTMNTIYF
length: 15; J: TRBJ1-1; V: TRBV30; size: -; D: -; DNA: TGTGCCTGGAGTCCTCGTTGGGGAGGGAACACTGAAGCTTTCTTT; CDR3: CAWSPRWGGNTEAFF
length: 15; J: TRBJ1-2; V: TRBV7-2; size: -; D: -; DNA: TGTGCCAGCAGCTTCCGAACAGGGAACGGGCATGGCTACACCTTC; CDR3: CASSFRTGNGHGYTF
length: 14; J: TRBJ1-1; V: TRBV30; size: -; D: -; DNA: TGTGCCTGGAGGGGCTTTGGGCGGAACACTGAAGCTTTCTTT; CDR3: CAWRGFGRNTEAFF
length: 13; J: TRBJ1-2; V: TRBV24-1; size: -; D: -; DNA: TGTGCCACCAGTGATCCAGCTAACTATGGCTACACCTTC; CDR3: CATSDPANYGYTF
length: 14; J: TRBJ2-2; V: TRBV6-4; size: once; D: TRBD2; DNA: TGTGCCAGCAGTGAGCGGGGGGACACCGGGGAGCTGTTTTTT; CDR3: CASSERGDTGELFF
length: 16; J: TRBJ1-2; V: TRBV5-1; size: -; D: TRBD1; DNA: TGCGCCAGCAGCTTGGGGGACAGGGGAGTTCGGTATGGCTACACCTTC; CDR3: CASSLGDRGVRYGYTF
length: 12; J: TRBJ1-6; V: TRBV5-5; size: -; D: -; DNA: TGTGCCAGCAGCTTGCGGGAGAGACCCCTCCACTTT; CDR3: CASSLRERPLHF
length: 18; J: TRBJ1-1; V: TRBV5-4; size: -; D: -; DNA: TGTGCCAGCAGCTTGGATCCTCCGACCGCAGTTATGAACACTGAAGCTTTCTTT; CDR3: CASSLDPPTAVMNTEAFF
length: 17; J: TRBJ2-1; V: TRBV7-2; size: once; D: TRBD1; DNA: TGTGCCAGCAGCTTATTTGCCGGGACACAGGGGTTCAATGAGCAGTTCTTC; CDR3: CASSLFAGTQGFNEQFF
length: 17; J: TRBJ1-2; V: TRBV3-1/TRBV3-2; size: -; D: -; DNA: TGTGCCAGCAGCCAAGATTTCGGGGGAGGCGGCCTCGATGGCTACACCTTC; CDR3: CASSQDFGGGGLDGYTF
length: 11; J: TRBJ1-1; V: TRBV30; size: few; D: -; DNA: TGTGCCTGGAGGGGGAACACTGAAGCTTTCTTT; CDR3: CAWRGNTEAFF
length: 12; J: TRBJ1-3; V: TRBV6-6; size: once; D: TRBD1; DNA: TGTGCCAGCTCGGGACAGTTAAACACCATATATTTT; CDR3: CASSGQLNTIYF
length: 15; J: TRBJ1-2; V: TRBV10-3; size: -; D: -; DNA: TGTGCCATCAGTGAGTCAGAGCCAGGACAGCCTGGCTACACCTTC; CDR3: CAISESEPGQPGYTF
length: 13; J: TRBJ1-1; V: TRBV7-2; size: -; D: TRBD1; DNA: TGTGCCAGCAGCCAGGGACAGGGGCGAGGAGCTTTCTTT; CDR3: CASSQGQGRGAFF
length: 13; J: TRBJ2-2; V: TRBV24-1; size: -; D: TRBD2; DNA: TGTGCCACCATGGGAGGGGCCGCCCCGCGGCTGTTTTTT; CDR3: CATMGGAAPRLFF
length: 15; J: TRBJ1-1; V: TRBV19; size: -; D: -; DNA: TGTGCCAGTACCCTTCTCGGGGGTTTGAACACTGAAGCTTTCTTT; CDR3: CASTLLGGLNTEAFF
length: 14; J: TRBJ1-1; V: TRBV30; size: -; D: TRBD1; DNA: TGTGCCTGGAGTGGCAGGGGGCGAAGCACTGAAGCTTTCTTT; CDR3: CAWSGRGRSTEAFF
length: 12; J: TRBJ1-2; V: TRBV12-3/TRBV12-4; size: -; D: -; DNA: TGTGCCAGCAGTTCCCCAGGCCTGGGCTACACCTTC; CDR3: CASSSPGLGYTF
length: 14; J: TRBJ2-3; V: TRBV15; size: -; D: -; DNA: TGTGCCACCAGCAGAGCAGGGGGGCGCAGTACGCAGTATTTT; CDR3: CATSRAGGRSTQYF
length: 15; J: TRBJ1-5; V: TRBV7-9; size: -; D: -; DNA: TGTGCCAGCAGCTTAGGCGGTCCTAGCAATCAGCCCCAGCATTTT; CDR3: CASSLGGPSNQPQHF
length: 17; J: TRBJ2-5; V: TRBV6-2/TRBV6-3; size: -; D: -; DNA: TGTGCCAGCAGTTTCTATGCCCTCCTAGCGCCTTCGGAGACCCAGTACTTC; CDR3: CASSFYALLAPSETQYF
length: 13; J: TRBJ1-6; V: TRBV10-3; size: -; D: -; DNA: TGTGCCATCAGTTCGGGACTTTCTTCACCCCTCCACTTT; CDR3: CAISSGLSSPLHF
length: 17; J: TRBJ2-6; V: TRBV5-1; size: -; D: -; DNA: TGCGCCAGCAGCTTGGCGCCAGGGAGCTCTGGGGCCAACGTCCTGACTTTC; CDR3: CASSLAPGSSGANVLTF
length: 13; J: TRBJ1-2; V: TRBV19; size: -; D: -; DNA: TGTGCCAGTTCAGATACAGGAGACTATGGCTACACCTTC; CDR3: CASSDTGDYGYTF
length: 12; J: TRBJ1-1; V: TRBV11-2; size: -; D: -; DNA: TGTGCCAGCAGCTTTGTCGGGTCCGCAGCTTTCTTT; CDR3: CASSFVGSAAFF